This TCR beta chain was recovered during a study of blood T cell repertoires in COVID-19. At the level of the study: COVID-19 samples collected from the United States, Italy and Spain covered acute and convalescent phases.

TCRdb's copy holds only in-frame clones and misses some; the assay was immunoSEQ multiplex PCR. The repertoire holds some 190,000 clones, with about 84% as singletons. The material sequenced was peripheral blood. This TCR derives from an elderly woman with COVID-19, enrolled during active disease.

The CDR3 reads CASSRPSQGGEGYTF. The DNA of the CDR3 is TGTGCCAGCAGCCGCCCCTCACAGGGGGGAGAAGGCTACACCTTC. The chain joins TRBV3-1 (or the pseudogene TRBV3-2) to TRBJ1-2; 8 bases align to TRBD1. Trimming took 4 bases from V and 8 from J; bases not matched to a gene: 12. Germline V gives CDR1 LGHDT, CDR2 YNNKEL (reference sequence). The length of the CDR3 is 15 residues.